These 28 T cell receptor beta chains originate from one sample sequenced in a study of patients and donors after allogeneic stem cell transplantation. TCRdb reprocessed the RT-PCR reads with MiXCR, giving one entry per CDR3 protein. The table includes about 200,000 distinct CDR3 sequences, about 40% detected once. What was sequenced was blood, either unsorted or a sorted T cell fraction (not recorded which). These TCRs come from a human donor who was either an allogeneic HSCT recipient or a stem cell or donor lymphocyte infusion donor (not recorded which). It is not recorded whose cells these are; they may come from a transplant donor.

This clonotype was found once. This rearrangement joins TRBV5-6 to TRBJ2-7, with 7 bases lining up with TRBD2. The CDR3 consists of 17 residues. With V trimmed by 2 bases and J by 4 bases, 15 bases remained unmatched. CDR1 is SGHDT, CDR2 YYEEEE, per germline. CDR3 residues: CASSFRVAGGPKYEQYF. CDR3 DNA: TGTGCCAGCAGCTTCCGGGTAGCGGGCGGACCAAAATACGAGCAGTACTTC.

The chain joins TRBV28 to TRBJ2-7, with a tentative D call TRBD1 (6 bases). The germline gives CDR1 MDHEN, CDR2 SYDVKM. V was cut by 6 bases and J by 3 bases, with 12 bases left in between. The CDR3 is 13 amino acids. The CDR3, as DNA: TGTGCCAGCAGCCTCAGGGGACACTACGAGCAGTACTTC. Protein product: CASSLRGHYEQYF.

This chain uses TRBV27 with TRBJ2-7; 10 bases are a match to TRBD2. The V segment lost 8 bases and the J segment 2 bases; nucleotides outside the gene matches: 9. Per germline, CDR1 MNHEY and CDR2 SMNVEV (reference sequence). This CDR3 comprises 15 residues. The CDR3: CASSYTSGAAYEQYF. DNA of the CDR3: TGTGCCAGCTCCTATACTAGCGGGGCAGCCTACGAGCAGTACTTC.

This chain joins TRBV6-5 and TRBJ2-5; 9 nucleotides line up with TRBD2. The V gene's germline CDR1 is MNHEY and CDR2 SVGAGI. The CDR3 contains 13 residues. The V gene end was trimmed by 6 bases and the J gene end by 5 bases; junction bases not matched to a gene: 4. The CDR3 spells CASRFSGSETQYF. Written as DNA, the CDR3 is TGTGCCAGCAGGTTTAGCGGGAGTGAGACCCAGTACTTC.

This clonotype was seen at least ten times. CDR3 DNA sequence: TGTGCCAGCAGTTACCCCGGGGGAGAAGCTTTCTTT. Translating it yields CASSYPGGEAFF. The chain carries TRBV6-6 and TRBJ1-1; D possibly corresponds to TRBD1 (5 bases). From germline, CDR1 is MNHNY and CDR2 SVGAGI (reference sequence). V was shortened by 2 bases and J by 8 bases, with 9 bases between the two germline ends. The CDR3 totals 12 residues.

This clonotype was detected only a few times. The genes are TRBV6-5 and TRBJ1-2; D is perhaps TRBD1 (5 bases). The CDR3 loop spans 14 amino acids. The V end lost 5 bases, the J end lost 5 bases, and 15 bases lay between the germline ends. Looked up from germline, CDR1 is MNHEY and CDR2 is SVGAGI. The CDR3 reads CASSRAVGAYGYTF. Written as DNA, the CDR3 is TGTGCCAGCAGTCGGGCGGTAGGGGCTTATGGCTACACCTTC.

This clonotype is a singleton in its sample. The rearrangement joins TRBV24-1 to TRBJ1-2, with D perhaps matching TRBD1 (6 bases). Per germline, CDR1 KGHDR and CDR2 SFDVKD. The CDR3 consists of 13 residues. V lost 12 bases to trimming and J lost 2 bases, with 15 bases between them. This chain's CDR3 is CALPGHLNYGYTF. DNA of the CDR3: TGTGCCCTTCCGGGACACCTGAACTATGGCTACACCTTC.

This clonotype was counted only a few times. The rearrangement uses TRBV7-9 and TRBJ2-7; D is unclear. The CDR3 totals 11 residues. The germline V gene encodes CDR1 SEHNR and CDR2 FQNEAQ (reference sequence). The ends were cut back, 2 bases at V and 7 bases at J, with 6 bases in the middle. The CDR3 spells CASSLTAEQYF. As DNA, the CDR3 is TGTGCCAGCAGCTTAACGGCAGAGCAGTACTTC.

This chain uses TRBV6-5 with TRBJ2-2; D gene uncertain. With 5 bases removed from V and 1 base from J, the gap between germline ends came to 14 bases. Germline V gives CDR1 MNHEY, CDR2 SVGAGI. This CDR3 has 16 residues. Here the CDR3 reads CASSAPKEQNTGELFF. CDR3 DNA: TGTGCCAGCAGTGCCCCGAAAGAGCAGAACACCGGGGAGCTGTTTTTT.

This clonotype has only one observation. The CDR3 DNA is TGTGCCAGCAGCAATGCAAACAGGGGCCCTGAAGCTTTCTTT. This gives the protein CASSNANRGPEAFF. The J gene is TRBJ1-1, the V gene TRBV7-9; 7 nucleotides agree with TRBD1. Unmatched junction bases numbered 9, after V lost 5 bases and J lost 6 bases. This CDR3 spans 14 amino acids. Germline-derived CDR1 and CDR2 are SEHNR and FQNEAQ (reference sequence).

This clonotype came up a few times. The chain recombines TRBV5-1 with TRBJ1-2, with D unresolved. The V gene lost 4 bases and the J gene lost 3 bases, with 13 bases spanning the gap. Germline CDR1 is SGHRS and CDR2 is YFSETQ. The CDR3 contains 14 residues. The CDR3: CASSPLGVYYGYTF. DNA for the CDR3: TGCGCCAGCAGCCCCCTCGGGGTGTACTATGGCTACACCTTC.

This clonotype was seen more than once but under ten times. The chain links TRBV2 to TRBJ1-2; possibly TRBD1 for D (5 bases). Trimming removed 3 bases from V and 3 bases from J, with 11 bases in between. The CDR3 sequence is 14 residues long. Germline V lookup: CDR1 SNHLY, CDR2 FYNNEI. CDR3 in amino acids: CASSDQGQDYGYTF. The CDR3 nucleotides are TGTGCCAGCAGTGATCAGGGCCAGGACTATGGCTACACCTTC. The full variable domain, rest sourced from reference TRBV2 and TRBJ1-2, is EPEVTQTPSHQVTQMGQEVILRCVPISNHLYFYWYRQILGQKVEFLVSFYNNEISEKSEIFDDQFSVERPDGSNFTLKIRSTKLEDSAMYFCASSDQGQDYGYTFGSGTRLTVV.

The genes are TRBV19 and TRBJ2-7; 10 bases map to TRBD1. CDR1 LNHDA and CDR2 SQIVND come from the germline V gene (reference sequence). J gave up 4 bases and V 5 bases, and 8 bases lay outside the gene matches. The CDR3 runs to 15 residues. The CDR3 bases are TGTGCCAGTAGTCTAGGACAGGGGGAAGTATACGAGCAGTACTTC. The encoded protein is CASSLGQGEVYEQYF.

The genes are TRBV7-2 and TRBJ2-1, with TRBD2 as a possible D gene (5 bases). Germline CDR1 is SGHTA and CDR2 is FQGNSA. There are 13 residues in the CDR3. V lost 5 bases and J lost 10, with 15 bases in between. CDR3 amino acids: CASSEDYTSEQFF. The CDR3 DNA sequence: TGTGCCAGCAGCGAAGACTACACCTCCGAGCAGTTCTTC.

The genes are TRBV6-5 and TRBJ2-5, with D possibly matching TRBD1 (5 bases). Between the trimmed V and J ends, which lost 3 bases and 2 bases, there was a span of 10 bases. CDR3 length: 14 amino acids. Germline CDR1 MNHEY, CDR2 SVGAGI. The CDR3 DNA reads TGTGCCAGCAGTTATCTCGACAGTCAAGAGACCCAGTACTTC. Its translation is CASSYLDSQETQYF.

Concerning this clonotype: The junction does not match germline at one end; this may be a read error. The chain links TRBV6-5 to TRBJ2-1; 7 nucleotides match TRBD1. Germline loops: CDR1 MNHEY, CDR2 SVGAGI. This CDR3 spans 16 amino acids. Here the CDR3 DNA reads TGTGCCAGCAGCCTAATAGGGGGCGGCGCCTACAATGAGCTGTTCTTC. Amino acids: CASSLIGGGAYNELFF.

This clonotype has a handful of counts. This CDR3 reads CASSLPYNEQFF. CDR3 sequence (DNA): TGTGCCAGCAGCTTGCCTTACAATGAGCAGTTCTTC. The chain recombines TRBV5-6 with TRBJ2-1; D call uncertain. This CDR3 comprises 12 residues. The V end lost 1 base, the J end lost 4 bases, and 3 bases lay between the germline ends. Germline V CDR1 and CDR2: SGHDT, YYEEEE.

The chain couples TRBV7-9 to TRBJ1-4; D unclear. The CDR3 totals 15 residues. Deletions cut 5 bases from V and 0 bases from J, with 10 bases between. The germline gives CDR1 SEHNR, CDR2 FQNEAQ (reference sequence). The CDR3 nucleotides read TGTGCCAGCAGCGGCTACAGAGCAACTAATGAAAAACTGTTTTTT. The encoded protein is CASSGYRATNEKLFF. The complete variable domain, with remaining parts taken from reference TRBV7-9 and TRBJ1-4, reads DTGVSQNPRHKITKRGQNVTFRCDPISEHNRLYWYRQTLGQGPEFLTYFQNEAQLEKSRLLSDRFSAERPKGSFSTLEIQRTEQGDSAMYLCASSGYRATNEKLFFGSGTQLSVL.

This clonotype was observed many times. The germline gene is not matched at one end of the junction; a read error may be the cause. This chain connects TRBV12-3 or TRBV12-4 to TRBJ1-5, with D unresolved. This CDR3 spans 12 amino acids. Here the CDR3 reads CASSLGNQPQHF. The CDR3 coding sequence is TGTGCCAGCAGCTTAGGCAATCAGCCCCAGCATTTT.

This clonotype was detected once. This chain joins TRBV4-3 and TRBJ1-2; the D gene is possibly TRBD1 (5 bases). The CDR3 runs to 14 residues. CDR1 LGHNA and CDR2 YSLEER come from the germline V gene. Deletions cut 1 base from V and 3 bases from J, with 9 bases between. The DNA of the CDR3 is TGCGCCAGCAGCCAAGTAGGGACGGACTATGGCTACACCTTC. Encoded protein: CASSQVGTDYGYTF.

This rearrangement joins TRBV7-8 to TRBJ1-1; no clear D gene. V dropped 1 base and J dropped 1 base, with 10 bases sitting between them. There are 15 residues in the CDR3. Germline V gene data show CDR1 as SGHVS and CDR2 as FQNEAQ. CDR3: CASSLVRRGNTEAFF. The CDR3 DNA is TGTGCCAGCAGCTTAGTGAGGCGGGGGAACACTGAAGCTTTCTTT.

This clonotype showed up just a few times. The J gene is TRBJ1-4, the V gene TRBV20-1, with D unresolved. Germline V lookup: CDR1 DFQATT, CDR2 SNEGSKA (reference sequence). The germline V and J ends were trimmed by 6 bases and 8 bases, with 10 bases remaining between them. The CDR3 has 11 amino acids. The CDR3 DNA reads TGCAGTGCCCCGGGCGGCGAAAAACTGTTTTTT. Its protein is CSAPGGEKLFF.

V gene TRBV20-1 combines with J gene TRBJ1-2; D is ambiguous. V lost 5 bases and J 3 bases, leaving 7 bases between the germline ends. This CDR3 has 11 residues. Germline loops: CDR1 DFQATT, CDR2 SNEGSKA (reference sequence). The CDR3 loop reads CSAPTDYGYTF. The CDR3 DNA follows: TGCAGTGCTCCGACGGACTATGGCTACACCTTC.

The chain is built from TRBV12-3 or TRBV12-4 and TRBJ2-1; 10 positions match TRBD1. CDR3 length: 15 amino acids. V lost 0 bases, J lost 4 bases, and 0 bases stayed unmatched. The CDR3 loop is CASSLAGQGYNEQFF. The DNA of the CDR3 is TGTGCCAGCAGTTTAGCGGGACAGGGGTACAATGAGCAGTTCTTC.

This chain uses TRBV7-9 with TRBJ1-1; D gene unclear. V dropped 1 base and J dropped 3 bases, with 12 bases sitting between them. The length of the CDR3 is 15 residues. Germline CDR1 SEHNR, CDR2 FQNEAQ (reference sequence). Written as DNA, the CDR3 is TGTGCCAGCAGCTTAGGAAGGCGTAGGGACACTGAAGCTTTCTTT. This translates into CASSLGRRRDTEAFF. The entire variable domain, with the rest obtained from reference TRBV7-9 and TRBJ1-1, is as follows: DTGVSQNPRHKITKRGQNVTFRCDPISEHNRLYWYRQTLGQGPEFLTYFQNEAQLEKSRLLSDRFSAERPKGSFSTLEIQRTEQGDSAMYLCASSLGRRRDTEAFFGQGTRLTVV.

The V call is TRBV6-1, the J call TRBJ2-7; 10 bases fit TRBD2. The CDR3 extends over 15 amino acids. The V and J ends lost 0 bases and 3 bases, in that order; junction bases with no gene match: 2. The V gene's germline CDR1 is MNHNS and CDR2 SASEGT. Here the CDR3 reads CASSEASGRIYEQYF. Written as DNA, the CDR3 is TGTGCCAGCAGTGAAGCTAGCGGGAGGATCTACGAGCAGTACTTC.

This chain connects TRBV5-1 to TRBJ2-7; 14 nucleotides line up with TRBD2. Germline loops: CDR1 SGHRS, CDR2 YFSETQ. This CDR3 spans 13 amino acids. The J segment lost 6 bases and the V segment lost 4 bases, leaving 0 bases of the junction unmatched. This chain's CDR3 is CASSGLAGGEQYF. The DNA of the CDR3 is TGCGCCAGCAGCGGACTAGCGGGAGGCGAGCAGTACTTC.

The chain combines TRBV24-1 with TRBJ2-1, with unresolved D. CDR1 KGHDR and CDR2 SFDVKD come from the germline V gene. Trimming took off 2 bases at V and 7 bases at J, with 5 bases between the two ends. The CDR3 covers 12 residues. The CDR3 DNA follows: TGTGCCACCAGTGATTCACCGAATGAGCAGTTCTTC. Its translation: CATSDSPNEQFF.